This is a list of T cell receptor beta chains from one sample in a study of memory CD4+ T cells and cytomegalovirus serostatus. TCRdb's copy holds only in-frame clones and misses some; the assay was immunoSEQ multiplex PCR. The table lists tens of thousands of clones, around 80% of them singletons. Sequencing was done on a sample of memory CD4+ T cells from blood. These receptors all stem from an adult in good health and CMV-seropositive. Each CDR3 is given with its conserved first and last residue. Each record gives: clone size, J gene, D gene, V gene, CDR3 protein, CDR3 DNA. A D gene is named only where the DNA matches it firmly. Some rows have no size entry. The others give once, few or many, or a class for an expanded clone.

>.|TRBJ2-7|.|TRBV28
CASSPPAAAGSYEQYF
TGTGCCAGCAGTCCCCCCGCGGCTGCGGGATCCTACGAGCAGTACTTC
>.|TRBJ2-1|TRBD1|TRBV5-1
CASSMTGTASYNEQFF
TGCGCCAGCAGCATGACCGGGACAGCTTCCTACAATGAGCAGTTCTTC
>few|TRBJ2-1|.|TRBV11-2
CASSLERGREQFF
TGTGCCAGCAGCTTGGAAAGAGGTCGTGAGCAGTTCTTC
>.|TRBJ2-7|.|TRBV2
CASSRDPYEQYF
TGTGCCAGCAGCCGGGACCCCTACGAGCAGTACTTC
>.|TRBJ2-5|.|TRBV7-2
CASSLLDPLRETQYF
TGTGCCAGCAGCTTATTGGATCCCCTCCGAGAGACCCAGTACTTC
>.|TRBJ2-1|.|TRBV19
CASRDHDRPSQFF
TGTGCCAGTAGAGACCACGATAGACCGTCGCAGTTCTTC
>few|TRBJ2-4|.|TRBV6-1
CASNSRAKNIQYF
TGTGCCAGCAACTCAAGGGCCAAAAACATTCAGTACTTC
>.|TRBJ2-3|.|TRBV20-1
CSASLADTQYF
TGCAGTGCTAGCTTGGCAGATACGCAGTATTTT
>.|TRBJ2-1|TRBD1|TRBV11-3
CASSLAAGGRSNEQFF
TGTGCCAGCAGCTTAGCGGCAGGGGGCAGGAGCAATGAGCAGTTCTTC
>.|TRBJ2-2|.|TRBV5-5
CASSLGPGPLAGELFF
TGTGCCAGCAGCCTCGGGCCGGGCCCCTTGGCCGGGGAGCTGTTTTTT
>.|TRBJ1-6|.|TRBV6-6
CASSSGIGSPLHF
TGTGCCAGCAGTTCTGGGATCGGTTCACCCCTCCACTTT
>.|TRBJ2-1|TRBD2|TRBV9
CASSARAGTSGDNEQFF
TGTGCCAGCAGCGCGCGGGCCGGGACTAGCGGGGACAATGAGCAGTTCTTC
>.|TRBJ2-4|.|TRBV2
CASSDGIINIQYF
TGTGCCAGCAGTGACGGGATTATAAACATTCAGTACTTC
>.|TRBJ1-5|TRBD1|TRBV7-2
CASSSQGAEQPQHF
TGTGCCAGCAGCTCACAGGGGGCGGAACAGCCCCAGCATTTT
>few|TRBJ2-5|.|TRBV7-2
CASRRSVGETQYF
TGTGCCAGCAGACGCTCAGTGGGGGAGACCCAGTACTTC
>.|TRBJ1-5|TRBD1|TRBV29-1
CSVAGGGTGGSDQPQHF
TGCAGCGTTGCTGGTGGGGGGACAGGGGGCTCTGATCAGCCCCAGCATTTT
>.|TRBJ2-2|.|TRBV4-1
CASSQETGWNTGELFF
TGCGCCAGCAGCCAAGAAACAGGGTGGAACACCGGGGAGCTGTTTTTT
>once|TRBJ1-5|TRBD1|TRBV18
CASSPPGQRDQPQHF
TGTGCCAGCTCACCTCCGGGACAGCGGGATCAGCCCCAGCATTTT
>.|TRBJ1-2|TRBD1|TRBV25-1
CASSRTGVRGYTF
TGTGCCAGCAGTAGAACAGGGGTTCGCGGCTACACCTTC
>.|TRBJ1-2|.|TRBV6-5
CASSYSSGGADGYTF
TGTGCCAGCAGTTACTCGTCCGGGGGGGCTGATGGCTACACCTTC
>few|TRBJ2-7|.|TRBV28
CASSLDQGGIYEQYF
TGTGCCAGCAGTTTAGATCAGGGGGGTATCTACGAGCAGTACTTC
>.|TRBJ1-5|.|TRBV19
CASSIAGTGQPQHF
TGTGCCAGTAGTATAGCAGGGACGGGCCAGCCCCAGCATTTT
>.|TRBJ2-7|TRBD1|TRBV5-1
CASSLEQGIYEQYF
TGCGCCAGCAGCTTGGAACAGGGGATCTACGAGCAGTACTTC
>.|TRBJ2-7|.|TRBV4-3
CASSQGLVYEQYF
TGCGCCAGCAGCCAAGGGTTGGTCTACGAGCAGTACTTC
>.|TRBJ2-7|TRBD1|TRBV6-1
CATKRTGNYEQYF
TGTGCCACCAAACGGACAGGGAACTACGAGCAGTACTTC
>.|TRBJ2-1|TRBD1|TRBV9
CASSSGTVSYNEQFF
TGTGCCAGCAGCTCCGGGACAGTATCCTACAATGAGCAGTTCTTC
>.|TRBJ1-1|.|TRBV20-1
CRPRGNTEAFF
TGCAGACCGAGAGGGAACACTGAAGCTTTCTTT
>.|TRBJ2-3|.|TRBV7-8
CASSSPGGYGTDTQYF
TGTGCCAGCAGCTCCCCTGGGGGATATGGGACAGATACGCAGTATTTT
>.|TRBJ2-7|TRBD2|TRBV4-3
CASSHEGGPSGGNEQYF
TGCGCCAGCAGCCACGAGGGGGGTCCTAGCGGGGGTAACGAGCAGTACTTC
>.|TRBJ1-1|TRBD1|TRBV11-3
CASSLRMGTGALNTEAFF
TGTGCCAGCAGCTTACGGATGGGAACAGGGGCTTTGAACACTGAAGCTTTCTTT
>.|TRBJ1-3|TRBD1|TRBV4-3
CASSQDFYWRTGEYSGNTIYF
TGCGCCAGCAGCCAAGATTTCTACTGGAGGACAGGTGAATACTCTGGAAACACCATATATTTT
>once|TRBJ1-1|.|TRBV2
CASGSDTEAFF
TGTGCCAGCGGATCGGACACTGAAGCTTTCTTT
>.|TRBJ1-1|.|TRBV6-5
CASSYSGRVNTEAFF
TGTGCCAGCAGTTATAGCGGAAGAGTGAACACTGAAGCTTTCTTT
>.|TRBJ1-1|TRBD1|TRBV2
CARVGQGVTEAFF
TGTGCCAGGGTAGGACAGGGGGTAACTGAAGCTTTCTTT
>.|TRBJ2-3|.|TRBV18
CASSPVVGWSSTDTQYF
TGTGCCAGCTCACCCGTAGTCGGATGGAGCAGCACAGATACGCAGTATTTT
>.|TRBJ2-1|TRBD2|TRBV9
CASSAHLAAQGGEQFF
TGTGCCAGCAGCGCCCATCTAGCGGCCCAGGGAGGTGAGCAGTTCTTC
>few|TRBJ2-7|TRBD2|TRBV19
CASSIGGTSEYEQYF
TGTGCCAGTAGTATAGGTGGGACTAGCGAATACGAGCAGTACTTC
>.|TRBJ2-5|TRBD2|TRBV4-2
CASSQDLLAGLKQETQYF
TGTGCCAGCAGCCAAGATCTGCTAGCGGGGCTTAAGCAAGAGACCCAGTACTTC
>.|TRBJ1-4|.|TRBV19
CASSMGQGSEKLFF
TGTGCCAGTAGTATGGGGCAGGGTTCCGAAAAACTGTTTTTT
>.|TRBJ1-1|.|TRBV6-5
CASSYLGRGTEAFF
TGTGCCAGCAGTTACCTGGGACGGGGTACTGAAGCTTTCTTT
>once|TRBJ2-7|TRBD2|TRBV2
CASRLSGAFTSWQYF
TGTGCCAGCAGACTTAGCGGGGCATTTACGAGCTGGCAGTACTTC
>.|TRBJ1-1|TRBD1|TRBV7-8
CASSFVGNRGHTEAFF
TGTGCCAGCAGCTTTGTGGGCAACAGGGGGCACACTGAAGCTTTCTTT
>.|TRBJ2-5|.|TRBV19
CASGAGQSETQYF
TGTGCCAGTGGAGCGGGACAGTCGGAGACCCAGTACTTC
>.|TRBJ1-5|.|TRBV7-8
CASSLYSGPYSNQPQHF
TGTGCCAGCAGCTTATATTCAGGGCCCTATAGCAATCAGCCCCAGCATTTT
>.|TRBJ2-1|.|TRBV4-1
CASSQVDLVSYNEQFF
TGCGCCAGCAGCCAAGTGGACTTAGTCAGCTACAATGAGCAGTTCTTC
>.|TRBJ1-4|TRBD1|TRBV19
CASSFPGQGLNEKLFF
TGTGCCAGTAGTTTTCCGGGACAGGGGCTTAATGAAAAACTGTTTTTT
>.|TRBJ2-3|.|TRBV15
CATSRVGAPTDTQYF
TGTGCCACCAGCAGAGTTGGGGCTCCCACAGATACGCAGTATTTT
>.|TRBJ1-1|.|TRBV19
CASSIEGAAEAFF
TGTGCCAGTAGTATAGAGGGGGCGGCTGAAGCTTTCTTT
>few|TRBJ2-7|TRBD1|TRBV23-1
CASPGGSYEQYF
TGCGCCAGCCCAGGGGGATCCTACGAGCAGTACTTC
>.|TRBJ2-7|.|TRBV28
CASSPGGRYEQYF
TGTGCCAGCAGCCCAGGCGGCAGGTACGAGCAGTACTTC
>.|TRBJ1-5|.|TRBV6-6
CASSYRVVGNQPQHF
TGTGCCAGCAGTTACCGGGTGGTCGGCAATCAGCCCCAGCATTTT
>once|TRBJ1-3|.|TRBV4-3
CASSQDSGSTTIYF
TGCGCCAGCAGCCAAGATAGTGGATCAACGACCATATATTTT